The next 6 T cell receptor beta chains were all read from a single sample in a study of regulatory T cells in long-lasting Graves disease. Time point of the sample: persistent/refractory GD, antithyroid drugs over 5 years with positive TRAb. PBMCs provided the RNA from which the TCR library was made. Through Arm-PCR of CDR3 regions and iRepertoire HTBI primers, TCR beta libraries were built. MiXCR was run by TCRdb on the multiplex PCR reads, yielding one entry per CDR3 protein. The sample contains roughly 450,000 distinct CDR3 sequences, less than 25% of which appear only once. Here the sequenced sample was peripheral blood mononuclear cells (PBMCs), taken when the disease was refractory, from a patient treated with antithyroid drugs. All receptors come from a female donor with Graves disease.

On this clonotype: One end of the junction does not line up with germline, which may come from a read error. The chain carries TRBV28 and TRBJ2-7; D is perhaps TRBD1 (7 bases). The germline gives CDR1 MDHEN, CDR2 SYDVKM. This CDR3 is 15 amino acids long. The CDR3 DNA is TGTGCCAGCAGCTTGGGCGGGACAGTCTCCTCCGAGCAGTACTTC. Translation gives CASSLGGTVSSEQYF.

This chain connects TRBV5-1 to TRBJ2-7, with TRBD2 matching 9 bases. The CDR3 is made up of 16 amino acids. Germline CDR1 is SGHRS and CDR2 is YFSETQ. J gave up 7 bases and V 0 bases, and 11 bases lay outside the gene matches. The CDR3 is CASSLDSREGPGEQYF. The CDR3 DNA reads as TGCGCCAGCAGCTTGGATTCGCGGGAGGGCCCGGGAGAGCAGTACTTC.

This clonotype was counted ten times or more. The rearrangement joins TRBV5-1 to TRBJ2-2, with 8 bases identical to TRBD1. Germline CDR1 SGHRS, CDR2 YFSETQ. This CDR3 is 15 amino acids long. The J segment lost 7 bases and the V segment lost 4 bases, leaving 9 bases of the junction unmatched. The CDR3 protein is CASSPDREIIGELFF. CDR3 sequence (DNA): TGCGCCAGCAGCCCGGACAGGGAGATCATCGGGGAGCTGTTTTTT. Variable domain in full (rest from reference TRBV5-1 and TRBJ2-2): KAGVTQTPRYLIKTRGQQVTLSCSPISGHRSVSWYQQTPGQGLQFLFEYFSETQRNKGNFPGRFSGRQFSNSRSEMNVSTLELGDSALYLCASSPDREIIGELFFGEGSRLTVL.

The sample holds many counts of this clonotype. This chain joins TRBV6-2 or TRBV6-3 and TRBJ2-7; 8 bases match TRBD1. The ends lost 6 bases at V and 1 base at J; junction bases unmatched: 5. CDR3 length: 14 amino acids. Germline V CDR1 and CDR2: MNHEY, SVGEGT. The CDR3 DNA reads as TGTGCCAGCAGGGCAGGGGGCGCGTCCTACGAGCAGTACTTC. As protein: CASRAGGASYEQYF.

The chain carries TRBV5-1 and TRBJ2-2, with 8 nucleotides matching TRBD2. Per the germline V gene, CDR1 is SGHRS and CDR2 is YFSETQ. Unmatched junction bases numbered 6, after V lost 0 bases and J lost 5 bases. This CDR3 is 16 amino acids long. The CDR3 sequence: CASSLVASGYTGELFF. In DNA form, the CDR3 reads TGCGCCAGCAGCTTGGTGGCTAGCGGGTATACCGGGGAGCTGTTTTTT.

Remarks on this clonotype: At one of its ends the junction is not consistent with the germline gene, which may arise from a read error. The chain employs TRBV7-8 and TRBJ1-1, with a possible D match to TRBD1 (5 bases). CDR1 is SGHVS, CDR2 FQNEAQ, per germline. The CDR3 covers 14 residues. This CDR3 reads CASSLERQGTEASF. The CDR3 DNA follows: TGTGCCAGCAGCTTAGAAAGGCAGGGCACTGAAGCTTCCTTT. Variable domain in full (rest from reference TRBV7-8 and TRBJ1-1): GAGVSQSPRYKVAKRGQDVALRCDPISGHVSLFWYQQALGQGPEFLTYFQNEAQLDKSGLPSDRFFAERPEGSVSTLKIQRTQQEDSAVYLCASSLERQGTEASFGQGTRLTVV.